Listed here are 7 T cell receptor beta chains from one sample, sequenced in a study of Ad26.COV2.S vaccination and SARS-CoV-2 variants. Clones were sequenced by immunoSEQ multiplex PCR, and TCRdb holds only the in-frame ones, with some missing. The profile covers some 340,000 clones, with about 86% appearing a single time and more than 1.5% taken by the ten largest. This sample's treatment: around 19 received Ad26.COV2.S at low or high dose, single or two shots; several received placebo; per-sample allocation not given. Samples were taken on day 63 after the first vaccine or placebo injection. This material consisted of peripheral blood, taken in a trial of Ad26.COV2.S vaccine versus placebo. Source of these receptors: a person between 18 and 60 years old who received the Ad26.COV2.S COVID-19 vaccine or a placebo.

V gene TRBV5-1 combines with J gene TRBJ2-7; 8 bases are shared with TRBD1. The germline gives CDR1 SGHRS, CDR2 YFSETQ. The CDR3 extends over 14 amino acids. Germline trimming cut 2 bases from V and 2 bases from J; bases unmatched to any gene: 3. CDR3 loop: CASSFTGGTYEQYF. CDR3 coding DNA: TGCGCCAGCAGCTTTACAGGGGGAACCTACGAGCAGTACTTC.

The rearrangement links TRBV14 to TRBJ2-2; no clear D. With 1 base removed from V and 1 base from J, the gap between germline ends came to 10 bases. The germline V gene encodes CDR1 SGHDN and CDR2 FVKESK. This CDR3 has 16 residues. The CDR3 region is CASSQVAPGNTGELFF. DNA for the CDR3: TGTGCCAGCAGCCAAGTCGCCCCAGGGAACACCGGGGAGCTGTTTTTT.

This clone was detected only a few times. The chain carries TRBV2 and TRBJ1-2, with no clear D. V was shortened by 6 bases and J by 7 bases, with 18 bases between the two germline ends. The CDR3 has 14 amino acids. CDR1 and CDR2 (germline): SNHLY, FYNNEI. In DNA, the CDR3 is TGTGCCAGCAGCCTAATGGACGGGCCTTCTGGCTACACCTTC. As protein: CASSLMDGPSGYTF.

The table lists this clone with a few counts. The CDR3 is CASSLEGFYYGYTF. The CDR3 nucleotides read TGTGCCAGCAGCTTAGAAGGGTTCTACTATGGCTACACCTTC. This chain links TRBV7-2 with TRBJ1-2; D is unclear. Germline lookup yields CDR1 SGHTA and CDR2 FQGNSA. The CDR3 length is 14 residues. Trimming removed 1 base at V and 3 bases at J, with 9 bases between.

The CDR3 DNA follows: TGTGCCAGCGGGGGGGGGCTCAATGAGCAGTTCTTC. Its translation is CASGGGLNEQFF. This rearrangement joins TRBV7-2 to TRBJ2-1, with a tentative D call TRBD2 (7 bases). This CDR3 spans 12 amino acids. CDR1 is SGHTA, CDR2 FQGNSA, per germline. Trimming removed 8 bases at V and 6 bases at J, with 11 bases between.

The chain uses TRBV19 and TRBJ2-5; D is undetermined. Germline V CDR1 and CDR2: LNHDA, SQIVND (reference sequence). V was pared by 3 bases and J by 2 bases, with 7 bases between. The CDR3 loop spans 13 amino acids. DNA for the CDR3: TGTGCCAGTAGTATCCAAATACAAGAGACCCAGTACTTC. Protein sequence: CASSIQIQETQYF.

The chain recombines TRBV19 with TRBJ1-2; tentative D call: TRBD1 (5 bases). V was clipped by 7 bases and J by 7 bases, with 13 bases between them. The CDR3 consists of 12 residues. From germline, CDR1 is LNHDA and CDR2 SQIVND (reference sequence). The DNA for the CDR3 is TGTGCCAGTAAACGAGACAGTCGTGGCTACACCTTC. This codes for CASKRDSRGYTF.